This entry lists 15 T cell receptor beta chains sequenced from one sample in a study of OX40 agonist ivuxolimab in advanced cancers. Library preparation used the immunoSEQ multiplex PCR assay. As stored in TCRdb, this immuneACCESS dataset retains in-frame rearrangements with V and J assigned. A fraction of the clones does not appear; measured against another copy, unresolved V genes explain less than half of the discrepancy, and the remainder lacks a known reason. The sample table lists fewer than 80,000 clones, approximately 87% of them with a count of one. 5% to 6.5% of the sample comes from the top ten. The sample here was CD4+ or CD8+ T cells sorted from blood, taken in a trial of the OX40 agonist ivuxolimab. All receptors come from an adult with an advanced solid tumor such as melanoma, head and neck, liver or kidney cancer.

This chain joins TRBV7-2 and TRBJ2-7; D is uncertain. Germline V lookup: CDR1 SGHTA, CDR2 FQGNSA. V was pared by 6 bases and J by 1 base, with 10 bases between. This CDR3 spans 13 amino acids. Here the CDR3 reads CASRRTGSYEQYF. The CDR3 coding sequence is TGTGCCAGCAGACGGACCGGTTCCTACGAGCAGTACTTC.

V is TRBV7-3 and J is TRBJ1-1, with D hard to call. The CDR3 consists of 15 residues. Germline CDR1 reads SGHTA; CDR2 reads FQGTGA. V lost 5 bases and J 9 bases, leaving 22 bases between the germline ends. The CDR3 bases are TGTGCCAGCAGCCTACAGAGGGCAGGAGGATTGAAAGCTTTCTTT. It yields the protein CASSLQRAGGLKAFF.

By share of the sample, this clone is medium-sized. This chain joins TRBV9 and TRBJ1-1; no definite D call. This CDR3 spans 13 amino acids. The V end was cut by 4 bases, the J end by 0 bases, with 7 bases between. In germline, CDR1 is SGDLS, CDR2 YYNGEE. CDR3 protein: CASSSGLNTEAFF. In DNA, the CDR3 is TGTGCCAGCAGCTCAGGATTGAACACTGAAGCTTTCTTT.

V gene TRBV18 combines with J gene TRBJ2-7; 7 bases align to TRBD1. J lost 4 bases, V lost 4 bases, and 10 bases had no gene match. The germline V gene has CDR1 KGHSH and CDR2 LQKENI. This CDR3 contains 15 residues. CDR3 residues: CASSRQGSLLYEQYF. For the CDR3, the DNA is TGTGCCAGCTCACGACAGGGTTCCTTGTTGTACGAGCAGTACTTC.

This clone is a singleton in its sample. The chain has TRBV6-5 and TRBJ2-6, with D maybe TRBD2 (5 bases). Trimming pared 2 bases from V and 0 bases from J, leaving 5 bases between. This CDR3 comprises 15 residues. CDR1 is MNHEY, CDR2 SVGAGI, per germline. The CDR3 sequence is CASSYEGSGANVLTF. CDR3 DNA sequence: TGTGCCAGCAGTTACGAGGGCTCTGGGGCCAACGTCCTGACTTTC.

This clone has just one count. V gene TRBV4-3 combines with J gene TRBJ1-5; 12 bases line up with TRBD1. From germline, CDR1 is LGHNA and CDR2 YSLEER. This CDR3 contains 16 residues. With V trimmed by 2 bases and J by 6 bases, 5 bases remained unmatched. The CDR3 protein is CASSQTGTGGRQPQHF. For the CDR3, the DNA is TGCGCCAGCAGCCAAACCGGGACAGGGGGCCGTCAGCCCCAGCATTTT.

This clone was found a few times. V and J are TRBV6-6 and TRBJ1-1; TRBD1 might be the D (5 bases). The CDR3 is 12 residues long. The V gene's germline CDR1 is MNHNY and CDR2 SVGAGI (reference sequence). V was pared by 7 bases and J by 10 bases, with 16 bases between. The CDR3: CASTDSFQGAFF. The DNA for the CDR3 is TGTGCCAGCACCGACAGCTTTCAAGGAGCTTTCTTT.

The chain employs TRBV4-3 and TRBJ2-1; 11 positions match TRBD2. The trim removed 4 bases at V and 4 bases at J, leaving 6 bases unmatched. Germline V CDR1 and CDR2: LGHNA, YSLEER. The CDR3 has 16 amino acids. For the CDR3, the DNA is TGCGCCAGCAGCCCTACGGGACTAGCGGTATACAATGAGCAGTTCTTC. Translating gives CASSPTGLAVYNEQFF.

The chain is built from TRBV5-6 and TRBJ1-2; D is unclear. The length of the CDR3 is 13 residues. V dropped 2 bases and J dropped 0 bases, with 5 bases sitting between them. CDR1 and CDR2 from the germline V gene are SGHDT and YYEEEE. This CDR3 reads CASSFDANYGYTF. Written as DNA, the CDR3 is TGTGCCAGCAGCTTCGATGCTAACTATGGCTACACCTTC. The variable domain in full, with the rest retrieved from reference TRBV5-6 and TRBJ1-2, is DAGVTQSPTHLIKTRGQQVTLRCSPKSGHDTVSWYQQALGQGPQFIFQYYEEEERQRGNFPDRFSGHQFPNYSSELNVNALLLGDSALYLCASSFDANYGYTFGSGTRLTVV.

This clone was seen only once. The chain couples TRBV5-1 to TRBJ2-1, with TRBD1 as a possible D gene (6 bases). V was cut by 3 bases and J by 3 bases, with 10 bases left in between. Germline-derived CDR1 and CDR2 are SGHRS and YFSETQ. The length of the CDR3 is 14 residues. In DNA form, the CDR3 reads TGCGCCAGCAGCTCAGGACAGAGCTACAATGAGCAGTTCTTC. It translates to CASSSGQSYNEQFF.

The chain couples TRBV28 to TRBJ2-7; 11 bases fit TRBD1. Germline values: CDR1 MDHEN, CDR2 SYDVKM. The junction had 13 bases not matched to a gene; V was cut back by 5 bases and J by 7 bases. The CDR3 covers 16 residues. CDR3 protein: CASSRGGTGGLGEQYF. Here the CDR3 DNA reads TGTGCCAGCAGTCGGGGCGGGACAGGGGGACTTGGGGAGCAGTACTTC.

The chain couples TRBV5-4 to TRBJ2-7; a possible D gene is TRBD1 (5 bases). The CDR3 length is 13 residues. Germline assignment: CDR1 SGHNT and CDR2 YYREEE (reference sequence). Trimming stripped 0 bases from V and 8 bases from J, with 12 bases between. This chain's CDR3 is CASSLGGSWQQYF. CDR3 coding DNA: TGTGCCAGCAGCTTGGGGGGCAGCTGGCAGCAGTACTTC.

The chain employs TRBV11-2 and TRBJ2-3; D uncertain. V shed 1 base and J shed 6 bases, with 8 bases lying between them. Per germline, CDR1 SGHAT and CDR2 FQNNGV. CDR3 length: 13 amino acids. Here the CDR3 reads CASSLGSWDTQYF. CDR3 nucleotides: TGTGCCAGCAGCTTAGGGTCCTGGGATACGCAGTATTTT. The whole variable domain, remainder taken from reference TRBV11-2 and TRBJ2-3, is EAGVAQSPRYKIIEKRQSVAFWCNPISGHATLYWYQQILGQGPKLLIQFQNNGVVDDSQLPKDRFSAERLKGVDSTLKIQPAKLEDSAVYLCASSLGSWDTQYFGPGTRLTVL.

The chain carries TRBV10-3 and TRBJ2-3; 10 bases fit TRBD1. CDR3 length: 15 residues. The germline V gene has CDR1 ENHRY and CDR2 SYGVKD. Germline trimming cut 3 bases from V and 4 bases from J; bases unmatched to any gene: 4. DNA of the CDR3: TGTGCCATCAGTGATTTGGGACAGGGGCCAGATACGCAGTATTTT. Translating it yields CAISDLGQGPDTQYF.

J is TRBJ1-4 and V is TRBV29-1, with D possibly being TRBD1 (5 bases). CDR3 length: 13 amino acids. V dropped 3 bases and J dropped 3 bases, with 8 bases sitting between them. CDR1 SQVTM and CDR2 ANQGSEA come from the germline V gene. The CDR3 here is CSVETAANEKLFF. CDR3 in DNA: TGCAGCGTTGAGACAGCAGCTAATGAAAAACTGTTTTTT.